This T cell receptor (beta chain) was captured in a study of cytomegalovirus exposure and HLA in healthy donors. Germline V lookup: CDR1 MDHEN, CDR2 SYDVKM. Trimming left V 2 bases short and J 8 bases short, with 9 bases between. This CDR3 has 12 amino acids. PCR used 60 Vbeta primers and 13 Jbeta primers. Here immunoSEQ multiplex PCR was the method, and the copy in TCRdb shows in-frame clones only, minus some. The data contain some 160,000 clones, 80% to 85% of them seen just once; the ten biggest clones take up over 1.5%. This clone appeared once. Source material: PBMCs. This TCR was recovered from a woman younger than 35 in good health and CMV-seronegative. The J gene is TRBJ1-2, the V gene TRBV28; D is possibly TRBD1 (6 bases). The CDR3 sequence is CASSLVRGGYTF. As DNA, the CDR3 is TGTGCCAGCAGTTTAGTCAGGGGCGGCTACACCTTC.